This TCR beta chain was sequenced during a study of cytomegalovirus exposure and HLA in healthy donors. Both 60 Vbeta primers and 13 Jbeta primers went into the PCR. The repertoire was sequenced with immunoSEQ multiplex PCR; TCRdb's copy has only in-frame clones and lacks some. Of about 210,000 clones listed, around 78% are singletons. CDR3 length: 14 residues. V shed 2 bases and J shed 8 bases, with 13 bases lying between them. Germline V gene sequence: CDR1 MNHNS, CDR2 SASEGT. This TCR was sampled from a boy younger than 18 in good health and CMV-seronegative. The sequenced material came from PBMCs. This chain links TRBV6-1 with TRBJ1-5, with a tentative D call TRBD1 (6 bases). CDR3 DNA sequence: TGTGCCAGCAGTGAACGGACAGCGTTAGAGCCCCAGCATTTT. It is translated as CASSERTALEPQHF.